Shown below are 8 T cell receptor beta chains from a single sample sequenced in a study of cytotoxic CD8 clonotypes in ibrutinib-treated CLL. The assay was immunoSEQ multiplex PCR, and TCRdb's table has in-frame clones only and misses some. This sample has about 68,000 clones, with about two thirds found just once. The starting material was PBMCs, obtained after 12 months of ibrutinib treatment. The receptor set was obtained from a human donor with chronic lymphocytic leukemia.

The CDR3 here is CALRDRGGYEQYF. The DNA for the CDR3 is TGTGCCCTAAGGGACAGGGGAGGCTACGAGCAGTACTTC. The chain links TRBV5-4 to TRBJ2-7; 10 bases are a match to TRBD1. The V gene end was trimmed by 10 bases and the J gene end by 3 bases; junction bases not matched to a gene: 7. CDR1 is SGHNT and CDR2 is YYREEE in the germline V gene (reference sequence). This CDR3 has 13 residues.

The CDR3 region has the DNA TGTGCCAGCAGCTCCGGGTGGAGAAACTACGAGCAGTACTTC. This codes for CASSSGWRNYEQYF. The chain recombines TRBV7-9 with TRBJ2-7; D not resolved. V was cut by 4 bases and J by 3 bases, with 13 bases left in between. Germline assignment: CDR1 SEHNR and CDR2 FQNEAQ (reference sequence). The CDR3 sequence is 14 residues long.

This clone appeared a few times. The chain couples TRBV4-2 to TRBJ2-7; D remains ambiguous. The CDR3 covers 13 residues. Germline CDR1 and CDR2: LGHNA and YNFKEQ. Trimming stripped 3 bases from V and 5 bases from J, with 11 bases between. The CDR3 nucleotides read TGTGCCAGCAGCCATACTGAACGCGACGAGCAGTACTTC. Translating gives CASSHTERDEQYF.

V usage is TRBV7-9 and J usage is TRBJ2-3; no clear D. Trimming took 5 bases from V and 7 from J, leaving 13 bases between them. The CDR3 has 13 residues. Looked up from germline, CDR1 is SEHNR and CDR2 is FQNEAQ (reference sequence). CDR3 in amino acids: CASSLDRPNTQYF. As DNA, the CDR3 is TGTGCCAGCAGCCTCGACCGACCAAATACGCAGTATTTT.

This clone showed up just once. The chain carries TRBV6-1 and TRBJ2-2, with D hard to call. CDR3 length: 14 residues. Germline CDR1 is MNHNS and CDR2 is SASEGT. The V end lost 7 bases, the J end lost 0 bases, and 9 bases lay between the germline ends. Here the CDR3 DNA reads TGTGCCAGCACTCCCCTAACGAACACCGGGGAGCTGTTTTTT. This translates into CASTPLTNTGELFF.

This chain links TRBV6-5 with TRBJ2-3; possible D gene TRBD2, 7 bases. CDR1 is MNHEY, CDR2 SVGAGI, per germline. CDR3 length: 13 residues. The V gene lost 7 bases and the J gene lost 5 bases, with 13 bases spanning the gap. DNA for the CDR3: TGTGCCAGCATTACGGGGGGCAAAGATACGCAGTATTTT. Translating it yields CASITGGKDTQYF.

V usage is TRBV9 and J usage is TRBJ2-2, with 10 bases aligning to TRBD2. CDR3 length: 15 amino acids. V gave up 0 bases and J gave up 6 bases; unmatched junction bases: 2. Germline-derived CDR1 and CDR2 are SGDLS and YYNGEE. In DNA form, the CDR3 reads TGTGCCAGCAGCGTAGGGCTAGCGGGGGCCGGGGAGCTGTTTTTT. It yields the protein CASSVGLAGAGELFF.

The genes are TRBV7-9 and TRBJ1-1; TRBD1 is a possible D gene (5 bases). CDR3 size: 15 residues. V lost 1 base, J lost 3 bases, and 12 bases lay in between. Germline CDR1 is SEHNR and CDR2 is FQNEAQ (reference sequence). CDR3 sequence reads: CASSLGGAFDTEAFF. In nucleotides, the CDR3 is TGTGCCAGCAGCTTAGGCGGGGCTTTCGACACTGAAGCTTTCTTT.